One T cell receptor (beta chain) is described in this entry. Its antigen is undetermined. The junction does not match germline at one end; this may be a read error. The data derive from a study of T cell repertoires in cytomegalovirus infection. As for the study in general: Signatures in public TCR beta sequences pointed to both CMV infection and matching HLA type. General study findings and limits: Of the TCR beta families, the public ones yielded a cumulative frequency that identified carriers of CMV plus the relevant HLA. Ex vivo responses were dominated by HLA-C-restricted CMV-specific TCR beta clonotypes.

TCRdb re-analysed the reads in MiXCR, keeping a single row per CDR3 protein. The table includes 630,000 or so distinct CDR3 sequences, 20% to 25% detected once. This CDR3 comprises 11 residues. The germline gives CDR1 LNHDA, CDR2 SQIVND (reference sequence). The rearrangement uses TRBV19 and TRBJ2-1, with D uncertain. This clonotype was obtained from a human donor in good health (CMV status not recorded). Some clones in this sample may be carry-over from other donors' samples. Sequencing was carried out using CD8+ T cells from PBMCs. CDR3 nucleotide sequence: TGTGCCTGTAGATCGGGTAATGAGCAGTTCTTC. Amino acids: CACRSGNEQFF.